This passage covers 25 T cell receptor beta chains from one sample sequenced in a study of T cells in localized non-small cell lung cancer. Using immunoSEQ multiplex PCR, the repertoire was profiled, and TCRdb retains in-frame clones only, with some absent. The sample yields some 1,400 clones, around 23% seen once. This sample comprised lung tumor tissue, obtained before any cancer treatment. These receptors were obtained from a woman aged 40-75 years with stage I lung adenocarcinoma.

This clone is medium-sized by share. The rearrangement joins TRBV6-8 to TRBJ2-3; a possible D gene is TRBD1 (6 bases). The CDR3 contains 16 residues. In germline, CDR1 is MNHGY, CDR2 SAAAGT. V was shortened by 6 bases and J by 2 bases, with 18 bases between the two germline ends. The chain's CDR3 is CASRVLLDRSTDTQYF. CDR3 coding DNA: TGTGCCAGCAGGGTCCTACTGGACAGATCCACAGATACGCAGTATTTT.

The rearrangement uses TRBV30 and TRBJ2-7, with 7 bases fitting TRBD2. Trimming took 2 bases from V and 8 from J; bases not matched to a gene: 6. The CDR3 loop spans 12 amino acids. CDR1 and CDR2 (germline): GTSNPN, SVGIG (reference sequence). The CDR3 spells CAWSSQTSQQYF. The CDR3 coding sequence is TGTGCCTGGAGTTCTCAGACTAGCCAGCAGTACTTC.

V usage is TRBV28 and J usage is TRBJ1-5, with D maybe TRBD1 (6 bases). Trimming took 6 bases from V and 5 from J, leaving 14 bases between them. This CDR3 contains 14 residues. The germline gives CDR1 MDHEN, CDR2 SYDVKM. Here the CDR3 DNA reads TGTGCCAGCAGAAGTCTACAGGGAGATCAGCCCCAGCATTTT. It yields the protein CASRSLQGDQPQHF.

The chain joins TRBV28 to TRBJ2-1; D may be TRBD1 or TRBD2 (6 bases each). Per germline, CDR1 MDHEN and CDR2 SYDVKM. This CDR3 region has 13 residues. Trimming removed 4 bases from V and 9 bases from J, with 13 bases in between. The CDR3 DNA sequence: TGTGCCAGCAGTTGGTGGGGGGCGGCTGAGCAGTTCTTC. It specifies CASSWWGAAEQFF.

J is TRBJ1-3 and V is TRBV29-1; 7 nucleotides line up with TRBD1. Per the germline V gene, CDR1 is SQVTM and CDR2 is ANQGSEA. This CDR3 contains 13 residues. Trimming cost V 4 bases and J 4 bases; bases outside gene matches: 4. The CDR3 sequence: CSVGQGWGNTIYF. In nucleotides, the CDR3 is TGCAGCGTTGGACAGGGTTGGGGAAACACCATATATTTT.

This clone was counted only a few times. The J gene is TRBJ1-4, the V gene TRBV11-3, with a possible D match to TRBD1 (6 bases). The V and J ends lost 7 bases and 4 bases respectively, with 19 bases between them. Germline V gene sequence: CDR1 SGHNT, CDR2 YENEEA. This CDR3 spans 16 amino acids. The CDR3 is CASISSPGQINEKLFF. The CDR3 DNA follows: TGTGCCAGCATCTCTAGTCCGGGACAAATTAATGAAAAACTGTTTTTT. The full variable domain, its missing parts supplied by reference TRBV11-3 and TRBJ1-4, is EAGVVQSPRYKIIEKKQPVAFWCNPISGHNTLYWYLQNLGQGPELLIRYENEEAVDDSQLPKDRFSAERLKGVDSTLKIQPAELGDSAVYLCASISSPGQINEKLFFGSGTQLSVL.

This chain links TRBV5-1 with TRBJ2-1; 7 positions agree with TRBD1. Unmatched junction bases numbered 6, after V lost 2 bases and J lost 7 bases. The germline V gene has CDR1 SGHRS and CDR2 YFSETQ. The CDR3 is 14 amino acids. The CDR3 is CASSLGGAENEQFF. As DNA, the CDR3 is TGCGCCAGCAGCTTAGGGGGCGCTGAGAATGAGCAGTTCTTC.

This clone was observed a handful of times. The V call is TRBV9, the J call TRBJ2-3, with D perhaps TRBD2 (6 bases). Trimming pared 4 bases from V and 3 bases from J, leaving 15 bases between. The germline CDR1 and CDR2 sequences are SGDLS and YYNGEE. The CDR3 contains 15 residues. The CDR3 loop is CASSLTSGETDTQYF. The CDR3 DNA follows: TGTGCCAGCAGCTTAACGTCGGGGGAAACAGATACGCAGTATTTT.

In this sample, this clone is large (0.1 to 1%). The chain combines TRBV11-3 with TRBJ2-1, with 7 bases identical to TRBD1. CDR3 length equals 15 residues. CDR1 is SGHNT and CDR2 is YENEEA in the germline V gene. The trim removed 5 bases at V and 5 bases at J, leaving 9 bases unmatched. The CDR3 DNA is TGTGCCAGCAGCCGCGGGCCGGGACAGAACAATGAGCAGTTCTTC. It specifies CASSRGPGQNNEQFF. Variable domain in full (rest from reference TRBV11-3 and TRBJ2-1): EAGVVQSPRYKIIEKKQPVAFWCNPISGHNTLYWYLQNLGQGPELLIRYENEEAVDDSQLPKDRFSAERLKGVDSTLKIQPAELGDSAVYLCASSRGPGQNNEQFFGPGTRLTVL.

CDR3 in amino acids: CSVVVKGAYEQYF. The CDR3 nucleotides are TGCAGCGTTGTCGTGAAGGGGGCATACGAGCAGTACTTC. The gene calls are TRBV29-1 and TRBJ2-7; 7 bases agree with TRBD1. Trimming cost V 4 bases and J 4 bases; bases outside gene matches: 7. Germline V gene lookup returns CDR1 SQVTM and CDR2 ANQGSEA. The CDR3 sequence is 13 residues long.

This rearrangement joins TRBV5-1 to TRBJ1-4, with 8 bases fitting TRBD1. The ends lost 4 bases at V and 8 bases at J; junction bases unmatched: 10. The germline V gene encodes CDR1 SGHRS and CDR2 YFSETQ. The CDR3 has 15 amino acids. The CDR3 reads CASSNSGGQREKLFF. The CDR3 DNA is TGCGCCAGCAGCAATTCAGGGGGCCAACGGGAAAAACTGTTTTTT.

In this sample, this clone is medium-sized. This sequence joins TRBV11-3 and TRBJ2-1; 10 positions agree with TRBD1. This CDR3 comprises 14 residues. Per the germline V gene, CDR1 is SGHNT and CDR2 is YENEEA. V was clipped by 2 bases and J by 7 bases; unmatched bases: 2. DNA for the CDR3: TGTGCCAGCAGCTTACGACAGGGGGCAAATGAGCAGTTCTTC. Its protein product is CASSLRQGANEQFF.

This clone was seen a handful of times. The chain recombines TRBV28 with TRBJ2-7; D could derive from TRBD1 or TRBD2 (5 bases each). The CDR3 covers 15 residues. The germline CDR1 and CDR2 sequences are MDHEN and SYDVKM. Trimming removed 7 bases at V and 2 bases at J, with 18 bases between. Here the CDR3 reads CASKGAQRATYEQYF. DNA for the CDR3: TGTGCCAGCAAAGGGGCCCAGAGGGCTACCTACGAGCAGTACTTC. Together with reference TRBV28 and TRBJ2-7, the CDR3 gives the full variable domain: DVKVTQSSRYLVKRTGEKVFLECVQDMDHENMFWYRQDPGLGLRLIYFSYDVKMKEKGDIPEGYSVSREKKERFSLILESASTNQTSMYLCASKGAQRATYEQYFGPGTRLTVT.

The table lists this clone with a count of one. J is TRBJ2-7 and V is TRBV16; D unclear. The V and J ends lost 1 base and 1 base respectively, with 8 bases between them. Germline-derived CDR1 and CDR2 are KGHSY and FQNENV. This CDR3 has 14 amino acids. As DNA, the CDR3 is TGTGCCAGCAGCCAATTGGGCGGATCCTACGAGCAGTACTTC. Its translation is CASSQLGGSYEQYF.

The rearrangement links TRBV18 to TRBJ2-1; D perhaps matches TRBD2 (7 bases). Trimming removed 3 bases from V and 10 bases from J, with 19 bases in between. The germline V gene encodes CDR1 KGHSH and CDR2 LQKENI. The CDR3 has 15 residues. Written as DNA, the CDR3 is TGTGCCAGCTCACCGAGCATACGGGGGGCGGTGGAGCAGTTCTTC. Its protein is CASSPSIRGAVEQFF.

This clone was found a few times. This sequence joins TRBV11-3 and TRBJ1-1; no firm D call. Trimming took off 1 base at V and 6 bases at J, with 15 bases between the two ends. Germline V lookup: CDR1 SGHNT, CDR2 YENEEA. This CDR3 contains 15 residues. Written as DNA, the CDR3 is TGTGCCAGCAGCTTAGGTGGGCCTGGCGCTGCTGAAGCTTTCTTT. Amino acids: CASSLGGPGAAEAFF.

This clone is judged large. This chain links TRBV19 with TRBJ1-2; tentative D call: TRBD1 (6 bases). Germline V gene data show CDR1 as LNHDA and CDR2 as SQIVND (reference sequence). The germline V and J ends were trimmed by 0 bases and 5 bases, with 13 bases remaining between them. CDR3 length: 15 amino acids. CDR3 sequence: CASSIDWPGVYGYTF. DNA for the CDR3: TGTGCCAGTAGTATAGATTGGCCAGGGGTTTATGGCTACACCTTC.

This chain joins TRBV15 and TRBJ1-4; 8 positions agree with TRBD1. The V gene end was trimmed by 3 bases and the J gene end by 8 bases; junction bases not matched to a gene: 5. CDR1 LNHNV and CDR2 YYDKDF come from the germline V gene (reference sequence). The CDR3 is 14 residues long. The CDR3 region is CATSSDRGSEKLFF. In nucleotides, the CDR3 is TGTGCCACCAGCAGTGACAGGGGCAGCGAAAAACTGTTTTTT.

V usage is TRBV19 and J usage is TRBJ2-4; 12 nucleotides match TRBD1. J gave up 1 base and V 5 bases, and 3 bases lay outside the gene matches. CDR3 size: 16 residues. Germline V lookup: CDR1 LNHDA, CDR2 SQIVND (reference sequence). DNA for the CDR3: TGTGCCAGTAGTTACGGGACAGGGGGCGCCAAAAACATTCAGTACTTC. Translated: CASSYGTGGAKNIQYF. Combining the CDR3 with reference TRBV19 and TRBJ2-4 gives the whole variable domain DGGITQSPKYLFRKEGQNVTLSCEQNLNHDAMYWYRQDPGQGLRLIYYSQIVNDFQKGDIAEGYSVSREKKESFPLTVTSAQKNPTAFYLCASSYGTGGAKNIQYFGAGTRLSVL.

This sequence joins TRBV6-8 and TRBJ2-6; 8 bases are shared with TRBD2. Trimming cost V 4 bases and J 1 base; bases outside gene matches: 12. CDR3 length equals 19 residues. The germline V gene encodes CDR1 MNHGY and CDR2 SAAAGT. Written as DNA, the CDR3 is TGTGCCAGCAGTTCCCTTATCGGGAGGGCAGGATCTGGGGCCAACGTCCTGACTTTC. Translating gives CASSSLIGRAGSGANVLTF.

This clone came up a few times. The chain has TRBV11-3 and TRBJ2-3; 8 nucleotides match TRBD2. Germline V gene data show CDR1 as SGHNT and CDR2 as YENEEA. This CDR3 has 15 amino acids. J lost 8 bases, V lost 3 bases, and 10 bases had no gene match. The DNA for the CDR3 is TGTGCCAGCAGCTTTCAGAGCGGGAGCTACGGTACGCAGTATTTT. This gives the protein CASSFQSGSYGTQYF.

This clone came up a few times. The chain has TRBV9 and TRBJ1-3; a possible D gene is TRBD1 (6 bases). The CDR3 covers 13 residues. V was clipped by 5 bases and J by 3 bases, with 9 bases between them. Germline-derived CDR1 and CDR2 are SGDLS and YYNGEE. The CDR3 sequence is CASSGRGGNTIYF. CDR3 nucleotides: TGTGCCAGCAGTGGCAGGGGTGGAAACACCATATATTTT.

This clone was counted between two and nine times. The J gene is TRBJ2-7, the V gene TRBV6-8; 8 bases line up with TRBD1. From germline, CDR1 is MNHGY and CDR2 SAAAGT. J gave up 3 bases and V 0 bases, and 10 bases lay outside the gene matches. The length of the CDR3 is 17 residues. The CDR3 DNA reads TGTGCCAGCAGTTACTCCGGTATCAGGACAGGGCTCTACGAGCAGTACTTC. It yields the protein CASSYSGIRTGLYEQYF.

This clone is labeled as large. V and J are TRBV11-3 and TRBJ2-2; D perhaps matches TRBD1 (5 bases). The CDR3 has 14 residues. Trimming stripped 0 bases from V and 5 bases from J, with 7 bases between. CDR1 SGHNT and CDR2 YENEEA come from the germline V gene. The CDR3, as DNA: TGTGCCAGCAGCTTAGACAGGACAACCGGGGAGCTGTTTTTT. Translation gives CASSLDRTTGELFF. Based on the CDR3 plus reference TRBV11-3 and TRBJ2-2, the full variable domain is EAGVVQSPRYKIIEKKQPVAFWCNPISGHNTLYWYLQNLGQGPELLIRYENEEAVDDSQLPKDRFSAERLKGVDSTLKIQPAELGDSAVYLCASSLDRTTGELFFGEGSRLTVL.

This clone turned up a few times. The chain carries TRBV6-8 and TRBJ2-1, with D possibly being TRBD2 (6 bases). V lost 0 bases, J lost 1 base, and 10 bases lay in between. Germline CDR1 reads MNHGY; CDR2 reads SAAAGT. The CDR3 runs 16 residues. In nucleotides, the CDR3 is TGTGCCAGCAGTTACTCGGTGGGGGGATCCTACAATGAGCAGTTCTTC. Protein sequence: CASSYSVGGSYNEQFF.